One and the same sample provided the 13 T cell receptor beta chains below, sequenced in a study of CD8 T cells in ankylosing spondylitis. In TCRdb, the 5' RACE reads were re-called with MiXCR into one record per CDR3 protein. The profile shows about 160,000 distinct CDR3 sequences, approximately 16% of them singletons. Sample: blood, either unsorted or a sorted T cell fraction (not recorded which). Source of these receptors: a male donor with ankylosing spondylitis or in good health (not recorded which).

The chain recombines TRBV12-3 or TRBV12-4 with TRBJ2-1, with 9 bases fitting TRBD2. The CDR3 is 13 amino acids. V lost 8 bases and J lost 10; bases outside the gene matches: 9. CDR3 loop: CASRGLATSEQFF. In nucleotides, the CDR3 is TGTGCCAGCCGTGGACTAGCGACCTCCGAGCAGTTCTTC.

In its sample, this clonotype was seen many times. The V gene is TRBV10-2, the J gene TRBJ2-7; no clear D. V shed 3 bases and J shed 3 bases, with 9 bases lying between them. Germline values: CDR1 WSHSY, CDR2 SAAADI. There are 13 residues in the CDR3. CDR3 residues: CASSDSGDYEQYF. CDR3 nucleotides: TGCGCCAGCAGTGATTCTGGAGACTACGAGCAGTACTTC.

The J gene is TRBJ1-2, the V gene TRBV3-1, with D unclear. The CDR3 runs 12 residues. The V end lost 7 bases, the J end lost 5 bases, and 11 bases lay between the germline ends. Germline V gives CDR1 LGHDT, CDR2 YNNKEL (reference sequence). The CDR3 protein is CASTLGWYGYTF. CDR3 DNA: TGTGCCAGCACCCTCGGTTGGTATGGCTACACCTTC.

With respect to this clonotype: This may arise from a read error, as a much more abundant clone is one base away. CDR3 residues: CVSSLPGYNEQFF. In nucleotides, the CDR3 is TGTGTCAGCAGCTTACCGGGGTACAATGAGCAGTTCTTC. The chain employs TRBV7-3 and TRBJ2-1; possibly TRBD2 for D (5 bases). The V gene's germline CDR1 is SGHTA and CDR2 FQGTGA. The CDR3 totals 13 residues.

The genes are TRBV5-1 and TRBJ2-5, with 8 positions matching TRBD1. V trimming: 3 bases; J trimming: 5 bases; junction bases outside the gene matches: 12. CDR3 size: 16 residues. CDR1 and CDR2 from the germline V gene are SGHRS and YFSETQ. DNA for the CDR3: TGCGCCAGCAGCTCTGCGGGACAGGCAATGGGGGAGACCCAGTACTTC. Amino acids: CASSSAGQAMGETQYF.

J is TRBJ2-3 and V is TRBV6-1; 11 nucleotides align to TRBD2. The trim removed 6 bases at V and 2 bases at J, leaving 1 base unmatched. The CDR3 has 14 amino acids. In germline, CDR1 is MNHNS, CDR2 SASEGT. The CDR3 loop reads CASRGLAVTDTQYF. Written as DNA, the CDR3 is TGTGCCAGCAGGGGACTAGCGGTCACAGATACGCAGTATTTT.

The CDR3 loop is CSALRPASTDTQYF. The CDR3 DNA sequence: TGCAGTGCTCTACGACCTGCTAGCACAGATACGCAGTATTTT. V gene TRBV20-1 combines with J gene TRBJ2-3; unclear D gene. Per the germline V gene, CDR1 is DFQATT and CDR2 is SNEGSKA (reference sequence). CDR3 length: 14 residues. Trimming removed 5 bases from V and 0 bases from J, with 12 bases in between.

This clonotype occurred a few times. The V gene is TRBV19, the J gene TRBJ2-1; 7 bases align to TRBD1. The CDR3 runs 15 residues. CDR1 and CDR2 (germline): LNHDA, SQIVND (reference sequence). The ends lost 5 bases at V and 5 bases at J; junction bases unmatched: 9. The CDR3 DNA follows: TGTGCCAGTAGTCCTACCGGGACAGAGGACAATGAGCAGTTCTTC. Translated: CASSPTGTEDNEQFF.

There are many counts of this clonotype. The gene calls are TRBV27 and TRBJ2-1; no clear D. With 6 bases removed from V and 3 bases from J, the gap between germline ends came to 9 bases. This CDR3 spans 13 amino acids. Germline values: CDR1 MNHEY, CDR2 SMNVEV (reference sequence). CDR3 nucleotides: TGTGCCAGCAGGGTAGCCTTCTACAATGAGCAGTTCTTC. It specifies CASRVAFYNEQFF.

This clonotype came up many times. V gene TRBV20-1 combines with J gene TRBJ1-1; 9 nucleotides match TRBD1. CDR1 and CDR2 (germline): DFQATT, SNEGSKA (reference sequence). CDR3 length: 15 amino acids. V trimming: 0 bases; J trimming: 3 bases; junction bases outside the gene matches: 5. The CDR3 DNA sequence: TGCAGTGCTAGAGATACATGGACAGGGGACACTGAAGCTTTCTTT. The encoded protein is CSARDTWTGDTEAFF.

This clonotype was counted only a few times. In DNA, the CDR3 is TGTGCCATCAGTGGGGCTGCCAGGGCCGGGGAGCTGTTTTTT. This translates into CAISGAARAGELFF. The chain links TRBV10-3 to TRBJ2-2; possibly TRBD1 for D (5 bases). Germline-derived CDR1 and CDR2 are ENHRY and SYGVKD. CDR3 size: 14 residues. The V gene lost 4 bases and the J gene lost 6 bases, with 12 bases spanning the gap.

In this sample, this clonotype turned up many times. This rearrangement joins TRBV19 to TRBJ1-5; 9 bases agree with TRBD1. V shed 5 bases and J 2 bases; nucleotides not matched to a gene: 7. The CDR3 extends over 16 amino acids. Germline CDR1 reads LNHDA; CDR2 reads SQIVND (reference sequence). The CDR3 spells CASSLGTGKGNQPQHF. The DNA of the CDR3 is TGTGCCAGTAGTCTTGGGACAGGGAAGGGCAATCAGCCCCAGCATTTT.

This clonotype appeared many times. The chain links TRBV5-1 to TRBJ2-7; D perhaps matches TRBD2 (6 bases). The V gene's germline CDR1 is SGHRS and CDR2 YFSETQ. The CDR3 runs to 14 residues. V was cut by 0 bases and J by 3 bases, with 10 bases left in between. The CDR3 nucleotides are TGCGCCAGCAGCTTGGCCGGAGGGGTCTACGAGCAGTACTTC. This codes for CASSLAGGVYEQYF. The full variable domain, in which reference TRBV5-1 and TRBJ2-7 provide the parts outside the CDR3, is KAGVTQTPRYLIKTRGQQVTLSCSPISGHRSVSWYQQTPGQGLQFLFEYFSETQRNKGNFPGRFSGRQFSNSRSEMNVSTLELGDSALYLCASSLAGGVYEQYFGPGTRLTVT.